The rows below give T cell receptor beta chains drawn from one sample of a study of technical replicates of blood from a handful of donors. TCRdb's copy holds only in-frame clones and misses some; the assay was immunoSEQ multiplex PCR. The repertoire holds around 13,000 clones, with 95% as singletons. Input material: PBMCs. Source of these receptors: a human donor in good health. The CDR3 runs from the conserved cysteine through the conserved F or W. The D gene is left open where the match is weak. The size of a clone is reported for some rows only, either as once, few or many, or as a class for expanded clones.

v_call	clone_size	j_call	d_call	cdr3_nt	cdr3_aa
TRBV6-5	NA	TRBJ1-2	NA	TGTGCCAGCAGCGGGAGAGGACGCGGCTACACCTTC	CASSGRGRGYTF
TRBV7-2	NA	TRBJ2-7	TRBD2	TGTGCCAGCAGCTTAGGTTGGGGCGGGAGTATCTACGAGCAGTACTTC	CASSLGWGGSIYEQYF
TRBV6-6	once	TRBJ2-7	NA	TGTGCCAGCAGTTACCCCGAGGCCTACGAGCAGTACTTC	CASSYPEAYEQYF
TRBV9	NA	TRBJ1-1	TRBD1	TGTGCCAGCAGCGCGGAGGGGACAGGGAACACTGAAGCTTTCTTT	CASSAEGTGNTEAFF
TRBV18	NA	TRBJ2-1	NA	TGTGCCAGCTCACCACCGAAAGGGGATAATGAGCAGTTCTTC	CASSPPKGDNEQFF
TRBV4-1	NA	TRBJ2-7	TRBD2	TGCGCCAGCAGCCAAGGTGGACAGGGGACTAGCGGGATGTATAACGAGCAGTACTTC	CASSQGGQGTSGMYNEQYF
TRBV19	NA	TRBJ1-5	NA	TGTGCCAGTAGTATGGGACACCTTAGCAATCAGCCCCAGCATTTT	CASSMGHLSNQPQHF
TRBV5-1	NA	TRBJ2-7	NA	TGCGCCAGCAGCCCCCAAGGAGCGGCCTACGAGCAGTACTTC	CASSPQGAAYEQYF
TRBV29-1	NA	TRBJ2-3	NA	TGCAGCGTTGATGGGGCGGGAAGCACAGATACGCAGTATTTT	CSVDGAGSTDTQYF
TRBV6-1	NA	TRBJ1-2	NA	TGTGCCAGCAGTGATAACAGGGTTGGCTACACCTTC	CASSDNRVGYTF
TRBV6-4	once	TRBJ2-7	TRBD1	TGTGCCAGCAGGGTCCGGGACAGATACTACGAGCAGTACTTC	CASRVRDRYYEQYF
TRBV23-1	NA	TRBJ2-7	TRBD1	TGCGCCAGCAGGACAGGGGGCTACGAGCAGTACTTC	CASRTGGYEQYF
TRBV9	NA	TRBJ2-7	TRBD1	TGTGCCAGCAGCGGAGGGGACAGCTCCTACGAGCAGTACTTC	CASSGGDSSYEQYF
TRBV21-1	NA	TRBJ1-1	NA	TGTGCCAGCAGCAAAGCGGGGCAGGAAGCTTTCTTT	CASSKAGQEAFF
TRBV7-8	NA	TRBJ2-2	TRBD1	TGTGCCAGCGCCTGGACAGGGGTGAACACCGGGGAGCTGTTTTTT	CASAWTGVNTGELFF
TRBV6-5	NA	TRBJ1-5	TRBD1	TGTGCCAGCAGCCACGGAGGGGGCGAGAGGCCCCAGCATTTT	CASSHGGGERPQHF
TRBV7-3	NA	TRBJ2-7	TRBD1	TGTGCCAGCAGCGAGACAGGGATCGTTGCCGAGCAGTACTTC	CASSETGIVAEQYF
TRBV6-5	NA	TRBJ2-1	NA	TGTGCCGGCGACAGGGCTAGCGATCACAATGAGCAGTTCTTC	CAGDRASDHNEQFF
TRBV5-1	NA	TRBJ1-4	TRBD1	TGCGCCAGCAGCTTGGTTCCAGGGGGCGCATCTAATGAAAAACTGTTTTTT	CASSLVPGGASNEKLFF
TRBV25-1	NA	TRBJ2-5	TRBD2	TGTGCCAGCAGTGGCGGACTAGCGGGAGATGGGACCCAGTACTTC	CASSGGLAGDGTQYF
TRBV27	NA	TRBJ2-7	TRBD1	TGTGCCAGCAGTTTATCGTCGGTGGGTGTGGGATGGGACAGAGGTTACGAGCAGTACTTC	CASSLSSVGVGWDRGYEQYF
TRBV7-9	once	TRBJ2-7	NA	TGTGCCAGCAGCTTACTCGGAGTTTGGGAGCAGTACTTC	CASSLLGVWEQYF
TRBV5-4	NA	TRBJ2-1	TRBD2	TGTGCCAGCAGCTTGGAAGGACTAGCGGGTTTCTTC	CASSLEGLAGFF
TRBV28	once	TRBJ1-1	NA	TGTGCCAGCATCGGGGGTCAGAACACTGAAGCTTTCTTT	CASIGGQNTEAFF
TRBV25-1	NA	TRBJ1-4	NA	TGTGCCAGCAGTCCAAATCCTGGGGGGAAAGCTAATGAAAAACTGTTTTTT	CASSPNPGGKANEKLFF
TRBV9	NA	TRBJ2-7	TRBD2	TGTGCCAGCAGCGCTTTAGCGGGAAGCTCCTACGAGCAGTACTTC	CASSALAGSSYEQYF
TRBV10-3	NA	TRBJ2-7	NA	TGTGCCATCAGTTTAAGCGGGTTATACGAGCAGTACTTC	CAISLSGLYEQYF
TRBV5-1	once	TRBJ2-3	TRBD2	TGCGCCAGCAAACTAGCGGTCGATATAAACACAGATACGCAGTATTTT	CASKLAVDINTDTQYF
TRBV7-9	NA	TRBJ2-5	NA	TGTGCCAGCAGCGAGAGTACAGGGCTGGAGACCCAGTACTTC	CASSESTGLETQYF
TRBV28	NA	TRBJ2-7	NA	TGTGCCAGCGGACAGAACTCCTACGAGCAGTACTTC	CASGQNSYEQYF
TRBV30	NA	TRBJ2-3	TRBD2	TGTGCCTGGACCCTAGCGGGAGGGTACGATACGCAGTATTTT	CAWTLAGGYDTQYF
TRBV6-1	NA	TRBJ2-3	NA	TGTGCCAGCAGTGAGAGTGGCAGGCTCGCAGATACGCAGTATTTT	CASSESGRLADTQYF
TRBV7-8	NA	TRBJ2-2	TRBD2	TGTGCCAGCAGCTCCGGGGGGACGAACACCGGGGAGCTGTTTTTT	CASSSGGTNTGELFF
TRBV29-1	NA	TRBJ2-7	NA	TGCAGCGCTGGGCGGGGGCAGGGACTGGAGCAGTACTTC	CSAGRGQGLEQYF
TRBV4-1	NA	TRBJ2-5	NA	TGCGCCAGCAGCCAATCAACAGGGACACCCAGGGAGACCCAGTACTTC	CASSQSTGTPRETQYF
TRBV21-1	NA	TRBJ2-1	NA	TGTGCCAGCAGCAAGAAGGGAGGGAACTACAATGAGCAGTTCTTC	CASSKKGGNYNEQFF
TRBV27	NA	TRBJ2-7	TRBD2	TGTGCCAGCGGGGACGGGCGGGAGCTCTACGAGCAGTACTTC	CASGDGRELYEQYF
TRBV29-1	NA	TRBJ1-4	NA	TGCAGCGTTGGTAAATCTGAAAAACTGTTTTTT	CSVGKSEKLFF
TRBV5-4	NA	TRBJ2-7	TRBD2	TGTGCCAGCAGCCTCGGACTAGCGGGAGGGAGCTCCTACGAGCAGTACTTC	CASSLGLAGGSSYEQYF
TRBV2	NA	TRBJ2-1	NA	TGTGCCAGCACCCTTAACAATGAGCAGTTCTTC	CASTLNNEQFF
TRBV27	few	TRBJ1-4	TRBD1	TGTGCCAGCAGTTTGGGTCAGGGGGCGGAAAGATCTGAAAAACTGTTTTTT	CASSLGQGAERSEKLFF
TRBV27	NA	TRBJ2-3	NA	TGTGCCAGCAGTACCCCCCACAGCGGAGTAGATACGCAGTATTTT	CASSTPHSGVDTQYF
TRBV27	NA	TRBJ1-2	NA	TGTGCCAGCAGCGACAGTAACTATGGCTACACCTTC	CASSDSNYGYTF
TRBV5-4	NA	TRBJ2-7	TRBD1	TGTGCCAGCAGCCGTGACAGGGACTACGAGCAGTACTTC	CASSRDRDYEQYF
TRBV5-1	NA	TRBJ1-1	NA	TGCGCCAGCAGGTGGGGGGGGACAACCTTGAACACTGAAGCTTTCTTT	CASRWGGTTLNTEAFF
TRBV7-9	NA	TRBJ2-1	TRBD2	TGTGCCAGCAGCTCACAGCGGGACTACAATGAGCAGTTCTTC	CASSSQRDYNEQFF